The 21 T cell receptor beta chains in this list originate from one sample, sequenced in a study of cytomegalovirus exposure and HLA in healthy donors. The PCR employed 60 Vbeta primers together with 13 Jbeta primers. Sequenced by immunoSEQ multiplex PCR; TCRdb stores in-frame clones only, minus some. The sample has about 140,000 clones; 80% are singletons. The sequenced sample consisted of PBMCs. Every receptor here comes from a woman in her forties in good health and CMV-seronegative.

CDR3 residues: CASSRPGQGLSKNIQYF. In DNA form, the CDR3 reads TGTGCCAGCAGTCGGCCGGGACAGGGTCTTTCCAAAAACATTCAGTACTTC. V is TRBV28 and J is TRBJ2-4; 9 bases map to TRBD1. Germline CDR1 is MDHEN and CDR2 is SYDVKM. With V trimmed by 5 bases and J by 2 bases, 10 bases remained unmatched. The CDR3 has 17 residues.

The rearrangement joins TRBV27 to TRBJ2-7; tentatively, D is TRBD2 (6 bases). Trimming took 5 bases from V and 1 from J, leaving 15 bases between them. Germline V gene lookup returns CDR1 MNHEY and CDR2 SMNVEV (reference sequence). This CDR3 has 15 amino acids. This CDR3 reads CASSKGTGVSYEQYF. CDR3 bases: TGTGCCAGCAGTAAAGGGACTGGGGTTTCCTACGAGCAGTACTTC.

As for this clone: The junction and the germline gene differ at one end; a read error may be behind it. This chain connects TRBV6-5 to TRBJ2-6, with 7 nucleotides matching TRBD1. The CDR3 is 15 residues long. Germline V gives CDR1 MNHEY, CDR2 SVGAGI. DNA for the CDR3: TGTGCCAGCAGTTACTCACAGGGGAAGGCCAACGGCCTGACTTTC. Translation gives CASSYSQGKANGLTF.

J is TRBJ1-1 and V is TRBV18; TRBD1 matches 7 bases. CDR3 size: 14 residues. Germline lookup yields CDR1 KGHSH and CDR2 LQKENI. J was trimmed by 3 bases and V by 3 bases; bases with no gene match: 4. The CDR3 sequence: CASSPTGPDTEAFF. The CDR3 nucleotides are TGTGCCAGCTCACCGACAGGGCCCGACACTGAAGCTTTCTTT. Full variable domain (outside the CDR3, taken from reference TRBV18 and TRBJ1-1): NAGVMQNPRHLVRRRGQEARLRCSPMKGHSHVYWYRQLPEEGLKFMVYLQKENIIDESGMPKERFSAEFPKEGPSILRIQQVVRGDSAAYFCASSPTGPDTEAFFGQGTRLTVV.

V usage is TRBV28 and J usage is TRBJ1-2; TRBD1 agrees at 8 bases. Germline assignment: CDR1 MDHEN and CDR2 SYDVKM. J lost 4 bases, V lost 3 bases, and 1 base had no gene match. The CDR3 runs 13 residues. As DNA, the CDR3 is TGTGCCAGCAGTTTGGGACAGGTCTATGGCTACACCTTC. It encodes CASSLGQVYGYTF.

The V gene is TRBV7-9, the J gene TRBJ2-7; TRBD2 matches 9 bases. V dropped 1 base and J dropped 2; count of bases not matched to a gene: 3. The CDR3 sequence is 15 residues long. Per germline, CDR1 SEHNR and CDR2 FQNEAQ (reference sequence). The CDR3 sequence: CASSLGLAGTYEQYF. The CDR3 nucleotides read TGTGCCAGCAGCTTAGGCCTAGCGGGGACCTACGAGCAGTACTTC.

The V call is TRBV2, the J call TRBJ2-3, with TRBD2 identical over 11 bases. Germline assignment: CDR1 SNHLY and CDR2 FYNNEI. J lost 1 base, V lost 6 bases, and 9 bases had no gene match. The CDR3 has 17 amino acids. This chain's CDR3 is CASRVSSGGYGTDTQYF. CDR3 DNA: TGTGCCAGCAGGGTATCTAGCGGGGGGTACGGCACAGATACGCAGTATTTT.

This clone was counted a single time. The CDR3 DNA reads as TGTGCCAGCAGCTTAGGAGGGACAGGGACCACAGATACGCAGTATTTT. Amino acid sequence: CASSLGGTGTTDTQYF. The V gene is TRBV7-2, the J gene TRBJ2-3; 9 bases map to TRBD1. V shed 1 base, J shed 2 bases, and the junction held 4 bases outside the gene matches. This CDR3 comprises 16 residues. In germline, CDR1 is SGHTA, CDR2 FQGNSA.

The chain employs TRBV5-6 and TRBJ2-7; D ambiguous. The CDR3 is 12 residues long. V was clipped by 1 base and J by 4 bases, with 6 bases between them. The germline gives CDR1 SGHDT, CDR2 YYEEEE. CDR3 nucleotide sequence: TGTGCCAGCAGCTTGCAGGATTACGAGCAGTACTTC. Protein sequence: CASSLQDYEQYF.

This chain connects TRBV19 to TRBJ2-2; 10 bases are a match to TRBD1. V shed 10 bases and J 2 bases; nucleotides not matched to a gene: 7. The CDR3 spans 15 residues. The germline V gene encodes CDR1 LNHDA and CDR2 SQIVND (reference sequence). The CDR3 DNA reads TGTGCCACCCTTTGGACAGGGGGAAACACCGGGGAGCTGTTTTTT. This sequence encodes CATLWTGGNTGELFF.

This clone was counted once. CDR3 residues: CASSPFLPDMNTEAFF. DNA for the CDR3: TGTGCCAGCTCACCATTCCTGCCAGATATGAACACTGAAGCTTTCTTT. The rearrangement uses TRBV18 and TRBJ1-1; D gene ambiguous. The CDR3 is 16 residues long. CDR1 and CDR2 (germline): KGHSH, LQKENI. Between the trimmed V and J ends, which lost 2 bases and 0 bases, there was a span of 13 bases.

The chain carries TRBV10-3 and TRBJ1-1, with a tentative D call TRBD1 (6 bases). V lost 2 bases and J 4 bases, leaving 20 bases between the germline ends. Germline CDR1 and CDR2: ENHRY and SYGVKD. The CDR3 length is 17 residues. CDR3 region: CAISERETGRGGTEAFF. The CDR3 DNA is TGTGCCATCAGTGAGAGAGAAACCGGTAGGGGGGGCACTGAAGCTTTCTTT.

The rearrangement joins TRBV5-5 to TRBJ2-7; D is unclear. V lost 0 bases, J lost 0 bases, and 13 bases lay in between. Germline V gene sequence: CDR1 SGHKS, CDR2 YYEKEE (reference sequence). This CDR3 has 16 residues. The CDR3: CASSLGWQLSSYEQYF. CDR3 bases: TGTGCCAGCAGCTTGGGTTGGCAGTTAAGCTCCTACGAGCAGTACTTC.

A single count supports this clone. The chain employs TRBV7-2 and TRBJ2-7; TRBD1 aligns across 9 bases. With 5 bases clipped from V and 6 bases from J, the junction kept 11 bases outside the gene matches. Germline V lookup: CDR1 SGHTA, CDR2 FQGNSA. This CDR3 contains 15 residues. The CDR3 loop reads CASSLKGGTGFEQYF. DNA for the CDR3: TGTGCCAGCAGCCTCAAAGGCGGGACAGGGTTCGAGCAGTACTTC.

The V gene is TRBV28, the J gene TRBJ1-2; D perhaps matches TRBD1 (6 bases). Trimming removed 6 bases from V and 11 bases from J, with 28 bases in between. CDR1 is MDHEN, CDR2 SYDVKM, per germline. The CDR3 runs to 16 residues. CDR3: CASSRQLQGPTRRYTF. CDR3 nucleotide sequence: TGTGCCAGCAGCCGGCAGCTACAGGGACCTACGCGTAGATACACCTTC.

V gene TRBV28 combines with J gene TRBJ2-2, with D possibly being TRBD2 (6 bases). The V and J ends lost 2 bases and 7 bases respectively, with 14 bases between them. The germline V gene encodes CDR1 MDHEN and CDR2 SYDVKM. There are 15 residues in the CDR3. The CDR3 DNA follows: TGTGCCAGCAGTTTAGGAGGGAAGCGTATCGGGGAGCTGTTTTTT. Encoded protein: CASSLGGKRIGELFF.

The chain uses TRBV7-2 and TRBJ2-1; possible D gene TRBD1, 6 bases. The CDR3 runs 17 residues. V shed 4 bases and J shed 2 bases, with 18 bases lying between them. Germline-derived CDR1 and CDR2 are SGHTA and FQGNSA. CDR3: CASSSRGGRDTYNEQFF. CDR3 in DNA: TGTGCCAGCAGCTCCAGGGGTGGACGGGATACCTACAATGAGCAGTTCTTC.

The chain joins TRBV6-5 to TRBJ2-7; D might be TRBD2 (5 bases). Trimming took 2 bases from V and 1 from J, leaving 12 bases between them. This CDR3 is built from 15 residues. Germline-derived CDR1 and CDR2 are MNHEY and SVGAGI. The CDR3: CASSYSSDPSYEQYF. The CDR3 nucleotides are TGTGCCAGCAGTTACAGTAGCGACCCTTCCTACGAGCAGTACTTC.

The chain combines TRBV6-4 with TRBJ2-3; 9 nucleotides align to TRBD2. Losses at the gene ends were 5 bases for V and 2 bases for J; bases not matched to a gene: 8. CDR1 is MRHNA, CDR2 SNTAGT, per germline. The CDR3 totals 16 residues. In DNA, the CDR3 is TGTGCCAGCAGTCCTTTAGCGGGGGCCGACACAGATACGCAGTATTTT. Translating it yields CASSPLAGADTDTQYF.

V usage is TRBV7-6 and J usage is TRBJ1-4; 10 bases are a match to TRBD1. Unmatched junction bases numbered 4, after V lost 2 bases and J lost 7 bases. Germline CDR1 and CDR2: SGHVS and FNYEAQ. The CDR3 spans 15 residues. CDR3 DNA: TGTGCCAGCAGCTTATCTGGGACAGGGGCTGAAAAACTGTTTTTT. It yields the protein CASSLSGTGAEKLFF.

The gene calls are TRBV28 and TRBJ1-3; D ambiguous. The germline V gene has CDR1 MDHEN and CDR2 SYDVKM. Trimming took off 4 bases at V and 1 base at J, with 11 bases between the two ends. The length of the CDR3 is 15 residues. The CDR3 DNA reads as TGTGCCAGCAGTTCAGGTCCCCCATCTGGAAACACCATATATTTT. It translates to CASSSGPPSGNTIYF.